A selection of T cell receptor beta chains follows, all from one sample in a study of T cell changes during pregnancy in multiple sclerosis. Produced via immunoSEQ multiplex PCR; TCRdb's table is partial and in-frame only. This table holds 55,000 to 85,000 clones, 90% to 95% found once. This specimen consisted of peripheral blood, obtained in the third trimester of pregnancy. These receptors all stem from a female donor with multiple sclerosis, enrolled in a pregnancy study. The CDR3 runs from the conserved cysteine through the conserved F or W. Fields, in order: V gene, J gene, CDR3 protein.

v_gene: TRBV7-3
j_gene: TRBJ2-7
CDR3aa: CASSPDSGGYEQYF

v_gene: TRBV19
j_gene: TRBJ2-5
CDR3aa: CASSIGRQETQYF

v_gene: TRBV5-1
j_gene: TRBJ1-5
CDR3aa: CASSLGQGRDQPQHF

v_gene: TRBV18
j_gene: TRBJ2-3
CDR3aa: CASSPLDSSTDTQYF

v_gene: TRBV28
j_gene: TRBJ2-7
CDR3aa: CASSPSTDEQYF

v_gene: TRBV4-3
j_gene: TRBJ1-5
CDR3aa: CASSPGQGKGQPQHF

v_gene: TRBV5-1
j_gene: TRBJ2-7
CDR3aa: CASSLAIGAHEQYF

v_gene: TRBV27
j_gene: TRBJ2-3
CDR3aa: CASSLGTSGSDTQYF

v_gene: TRBV5-1
j_gene: TRBJ2-3
CDR3aa: CASSMRTGTDTQYF

v_gene: TRBV5-6
j_gene: TRBJ2-7
CDR3aa: CASSESGQGIFRSHEQYF

v_gene: TRBV6-5
j_gene: TRBJ1-3
CDR3aa: CASSLGTASGNTIYF

v_gene: TRBV19
j_gene: TRBJ2-1
CDR3aa: CASGLGARNEQFF

v_gene: TRBV28
j_gene: TRBJ2-3
CDR3aa: CASSSGQGSDTQYF

v_gene: TRBV7-9
j_gene: TRBJ1-4
CDR3aa: CASSYKASGKLFF

v_gene: TRBV29-1
j_gene: TRBJ2-3
CDR3aa: CSVEAGGTDTQYF

v_gene: TRBV4-2
j_gene: TRBJ2-1
CDR3aa: CASSQITGANYNEQFF

v_gene: TRBV6-6
j_gene: TRBJ2-3
CDR3aa: CASSYPRGSTDTQYF

v_gene: TRBV19
j_gene: TRBJ2-1
CDR3aa: CASSILGLAGGPTYNEQFF

v_gene: TRBV5-1
j_gene: TRBJ2-7
CDR3aa: CASSKEDRSSYEQYF

v_gene: TRBV18
j_gene: TRBJ1-5
CDR3aa: CASSPLGPYSNQPQHF

v_gene: TRBV2
j_gene: TRBJ2-1
CDR3aa: CASSEWTSGLYNEQFF

v_gene: TRBV19
j_gene: TRBJ2-5
CDR3aa: CASSIGNGRAGETQYF

v_gene: TRBV11-3
j_gene: TRBJ2-5
CDR3aa: CASSLREWETQYF

v_gene: TRBV2
j_gene: TRBJ1-1
CDR3aa: CASSAADTEAFF

v_gene: TRBV5-1
j_gene: TRBJ2-1
CDR3aa: CASSLAPEGAYNEQFF

v_gene: TRBV5-5
j_gene: TRBJ2-3
CDR3aa: CASSLGPGEDTQYF

v_gene: TRBV19
j_gene: TRBJ1-1
CDR3aa: CASSEASGTEAFF

v_gene: TRBV18
j_gene: TRBJ1-1
CDR3aa: CASSPKQGSRVTEAFF

v_gene: TRBV27
j_gene: TRBJ2-3
CDR3aa: CASSWGGSGRETDTQYF

v_gene: TRBV7-3
j_gene: TRBJ2-2
CDR3aa: CASSLVPTGANTGELFF

v_gene: TRBV5-4
j_gene: TRBJ2-5
CDR3aa: CASSLDRKETQYF

v_gene: TRBV25-1
j_gene: TRBJ1-5
CDR3aa: CASSTTGSNQPQHF

v_gene: TRBV5-4
j_gene: TRBJ2-1
CDR3aa: CASSLLGAGEQFF

v_gene: TRBV19
j_gene: TRBJ1-5
CDR3aa: CASSSPGGRTTSNQPQHF

v_gene: TRBV5-4
j_gene: TRBJ1-1
CDR3aa: CASSQTGLNTEAFF

v_gene: TRBV6-1
j_gene: TRBJ2-2
CDR3aa: CASSAWTSGYTGELFF

v_gene: TRBV5-1
j_gene: TRBJ1-1
CDR3aa: CASSSEGTGFPAEAFF

v_gene: TRBV29-1
j_gene: TRBJ2-7
CDR3aa: CSAYSGTGYEQYF

v_gene: TRBV30
j_gene: TRBJ2-3
CDR3aa: CAWTRGTSGRLDTQYF

v_gene: TRBV6-1
j_gene: TRBJ1-2
CDR3aa: CASSAYGQTNYGYTF